Below, 27 T cell receptor beta chains from the same sample are listed, as sequenced in a study of T cell changes during pregnancy in multiple sclerosis (dated by TCRdb to about 2019). Library generation was performed with the immunoSEQ multiplex PCR assay. The clones in this table, taken by TCRdb from immuneACCESS, are in-frame only. Not every clone is retained; where verified, under half of the shortfall comes from an unresolved V gene, and the cause of the rest is unknown. This sample gives roughly 69,000 clones in total; just over 90% of them show up just once. About 1.5% of the sample is taken by the ten largest. Sequenced material: peripheral blood, taken in the second trimester of pregnancy. These receptors came from a female donor with multiple sclerosis, enrolled in a pregnancy study.

This chain links TRBV5-1 with TRBJ2-3; the match to TRBD1 covers 7 bases. This CDR3 spans 15 amino acids. V trimming: 2 bases; J trimming: 2 bases; junction bases outside the gene matches: 5. Germline-derived CDR1 and CDR2 are SGHRS and YFSETQ. In nucleotides, the CDR3 is TGCGCCAGCAGCTTTGGGACAGAAATCACAGATACGCAGTATTTT. It translates to CASSFGTEITDTQYF.

This clone has just a few counts. V is TRBV7-9 and J is TRBJ1-6; D is uncertain. Germline CDR1 and CDR2: SEHNR and FQNEAQ (reference sequence). The CDR3 runs 14 residues. The V and J ends lost 5 bases and 9 bases respectively, with 14 bases between them. CDR3 region: CASSQQGEGSPLHF. The CDR3 bases are TGTGCCAGCAGCCAGCAAGGTGAGGGTTCACCCCTCCACTTT.

The chain combines TRBV7-9 with TRBJ1-2; a possible D gene is TRBD1 (6 bases). V was clipped by 5 bases and J by 8 bases, with 15 bases between them. This CDR3 has 13 residues. The germline V gene encodes CDR1 SEHNR and CDR2 FQNEAQ (reference sequence). CDR3: CASSGTAQGGYTF. For the CDR3, the DNA is TGTGCCAGCAGCGGGACCGCCCAGGGGGGCTACACCTTC. The full variable domain, in which reference TRBV7-9 and TRBJ1-2 provide the parts outside the CDR3, is DTGVSQNPRHKITKRGQNVTFRCDPISEHNRLYWYRQTLGQGPEFLTYFQNEAQLEKSRLLSDRFSAERPKGSFSTLEIQRTEQGDSAMYLCASSGTAQGGYTFGSGTRLTVV.

This clone was seen a single time. V usage is TRBV29-1 and J usage is TRBJ1-5; D may be TRBD1 (5 bases). The CDR3 totals 13 residues. The germline gives CDR1 SQVTM, CDR2 ANQGSEA. V was trimmed by 2 bases and J by 4 bases, leaving 9 bases between them. Here the CDR3 DNA reads TGCAGCGTTGAAACAGACAGAAATCAGCCCCAGCATTTT. Protein product: CSVETDRNQPQHF.

The chain recombines TRBV13 with TRBJ1-1; D not resolved. The CDR3 runs 13 residues. From germline, CDR1 is PRHDT and CDR2 FYEKMQ (reference sequence). The V and J ends lost 4 bases and 0 bases respectively, with 6 bases between them. In DNA, the CDR3 is TGTGCCAGCAGCTGGAGCGTGAACACTGAAGCTTTCTTT. As protein: CASSWSVNTEAFF.

This chain uses TRBV12-5 with TRBJ1-5; D gene unclear. CDR1 and CDR2 (germline): LGHNT, FRNRAP. The V and J ends lost 6 bases and 2 bases respectively, with 11 bases between them. The CDR3 is made up of 14 amino acids. CDR3 bases: TGTGCTAGTGGGGGTGGGGAGGGCAATCAGCCCCAGCATTTT. It is translated as CASGGGEGNQPQHF. The entire variable domain, with the rest obtained from reference TRBV12-5 and TRBJ1-5, is as follows: DARVTQTPRHKVTEMGQEVTMRCQPILGHNTVFWYRQTMMQGLELLAYFRNRAPLDDSGMPKDRFSAEMPDATLATLKIQPSEPRDSAVYFCASGGGEGNQPQHFGDGTRLSIL.

The rearrangement joins TRBV30 to TRBJ1-1, with a possible D match to TRBD1 (6 bases). CDR1 and CDR2 from the germline V gene are GTSNPN and SVGIG (reference sequence). Trimming took off 0 bases at V and 5 bases at J, with 16 bases between the two ends. CDR3 size: 15 residues. The CDR3 DNA is TGTGCCTGGAGTGTATTAATGGGGGGGCGAACTGAAGCTTTCTTT. The encoded protein is CAWSVLMGGRTEAFF. The variable domain in full, with the rest retrieved from reference TRBV30 and TRBJ1-1, is SQTIHQWPATLVQPVGSPLSLECTVEGTSNPNLYWYRQAAGRGLQLLFYSVGIGQISSEVPQNLSASRPQDRQFILSSKKLLLSDSGFYLCAWSVLMGGRTEAFFGQGTRLTVV.

The gene calls are TRBV6-6 and TRBJ1-5; TRBD1 agrees at 8 bases. CDR3 length: 13 amino acids. Per the germline V gene, CDR1 is MNHNY and CDR2 is SVGAGI (reference sequence). V lost 7 bases and J lost 5; bases outside the gene matches: 4. In DNA form, the CDR3 reads TGTGCCAGCACTCCGGACAGGGATCAGCCCCAGCATTTT. This sequence encodes CASTPDRDQPQHF.

This chain connects TRBV5-1 to TRBJ2-3; 11 nucleotides match TRBD2. CDR3 length: 17 residues. Germline V gives CDR1 SGHRS, CDR2 YFSETQ. J gave up 3 bases and V 0 bases, and 6 bases lay outside the gene matches. The CDR3 spells CASSLALAGGMTDTQYF. CDR3 DNA sequence: TGCGCCAGCAGCTTGGCGCTAGCGGGAGGAATGACAGATACGCAGTATTTT.

This rearrangement joins TRBV19 to TRBJ1-4; the D gene is possibly TRBD1 (5 bases). Looked up from germline, CDR1 is LNHDA and CDR2 is SQIVND (reference sequence). The CDR3 extends over 12 amino acids. Trimming removed 7 bases at V and 10 bases at J, with 13 bases between. CDR3 residues: CASTDQTAKLFF. CDR3 nucleotide sequence: TGTGCCAGTACCGATCAGACAGCAAAACTGTTTTTT.

The chain couples TRBV6-6 to TRBJ1-5; maybe TRBD1 (5 bases). Trimming shortened V by 3 bases and J by 0 bases, and 6 bases separated the two germline ends. The CDR3 contains 14 residues. Germline lookup yields CDR1 MNHNY and CDR2 SVGAGI (reference sequence). The CDR3 region is CASSYQGSNQPQHF. For the CDR3, the DNA is TGTGCCAGCAGTTATCAGGGTAGCAATCAGCCCCAGCATTTT.

V usage is TRBV4-3 and J usage is TRBJ1-3; D may be TRBD1 (6 bases). V was pared by 5 bases and J by 2 bases, with 22 bases between. Germline loops: CDR1 LGHNA, CDR2 YSLEER. The length of the CDR3 is 18 residues. CDR3 region: CASSERFRGRSPGNTIYF. CDR3 DNA sequence: TGCGCCAGCAGCGAGCGTTTCAGGGGTAGGTCACCTGGAAACACCATATATTTT.

The chain couples TRBV27 to TRBJ1-5; maybe TRBD1 (6 bases). This CDR3 contains 18 residues. CDR1 and CDR2 (germline): MNHEY, SMNVEV (reference sequence). The ends were cut back, 7 bases at V and 0 bases at J, with 22 bases in the middle. CDR3 nucleotides: TGTGCCAGCAAGCCCCTTAAACAGGGATTGGATAGCAATCAGCCCCAGCATTTT. This encodes CASKPLKQGLDSNQPQHF.

This clone showed up just a few times. The chain carries TRBV6-5 and TRBJ1-1; weak D call: TRBD1 (6 bases). This CDR3 comprises 11 residues. The germline gives CDR1 MNHEY, CDR2 SVGAGI. The V gene lost 6 bases and the J gene lost 7 bases, with 9 bases spanning the gap. The CDR3 here is CASRHRDEAFF. DNA for the CDR3: TGTGCCAGCAGGCACAGGGATGAAGCTTTCTTT.

The chain couples TRBV28 to TRBJ2-1, with a weak D call TRBD2 (5 bases). Germline V gene sequence: CDR1 MDHEN, CDR2 SYDVKM. The V gene lost 7 bases and the J gene lost 5 bases, with 18 bases spanning the gap. This CDR3 has 15 residues. CDR3 coding DNA: TGTGCCAGCAATGGTTATGCTAGCCACAACAATGAGCAGTTCTTC. It is translated as CASNGYASHNNEQFF.

The chain is built from TRBV9 and TRBJ1-3, with TRBD1 as a possible D gene (6 bases). Germline V gene data show CDR1 as SGDLS and CDR2 as YYNGEE. The CDR3 runs to 15 residues. The ends were cut back, 3 bases at V and 7 bases at J, with 17 bases in the middle. DNA for the CDR3: TGTGCCAGCAGCGCCAGTACAGGGACCGGGAACACCATATATTTT. Its translation: CASSASTGTGNTIYF.

This chain connects TRBV29-1 to TRBJ1-1; TRBD1 aligns across 9 bases. The germline V gene encodes CDR1 SQVTM and CDR2 ANQGSEA. The CDR3 is 12 residues long. J was trimmed by 5 bases and V by 4 bases; bases with no gene match: 2. DNA of the CDR3: TGCAGCGTTGTTGACAGGGGGACTGAAGCTTTCTTT. Translating it yields CSVVDRGTEAFF.

The V gene is TRBV5-6, the J gene TRBJ1-4; a possible D gene is TRBD1 (6 bases). CDR1 is SGHDT and CDR2 is YYEEEE in the germline V gene. Between the trimmed V and J ends, which lost 4 bases and 5 bases, there was a span of 18 bases. The CDR3 runs to 16 residues. In nucleotides, the CDR3 is TGTGCCAGCAGCAGGTCCCGGGACACTGACAATGAAAAACTGTTTTTT. Its translation: CASSRSRDTDNEKLFF.

A single count supports this clone. The chain carries TRBV7-9 and TRBJ2-1; TRBD1 aligns across 9 bases. The CDR3 runs 16 residues. CDR1 is SEHNR and CDR2 is FQNEAQ in the germline V gene (reference sequence). V was clipped by 5 bases and J by 10 bases; unmatched bases: 15. CDR3 region: CASSDRDRVPIVEQFF. Written as DNA, the CDR3 is TGTGCCAGCAGCGACCGGGACAGGGTCCCTATAGTAGAGCAGTTCTTC.

The chain couples TRBV5-5 to TRBJ2-7; 7 bases agree with TRBD2. The trim removed 4 bases at V and 2 bases at J, leaving 9 bases unmatched. The CDR3 extends over 15 amino acids. Germline values: CDR1 SGHKS, CDR2 YYEKEE (reference sequence). The CDR3 nucleotides read TGTGCCAGCAGCCCCCAAGCGGGGAATACCTACGAGCAGTACTTC. It codes for CASSPQAGNTYEQYF.

The gene calls are TRBV10-2 and TRBJ1-6; D gene unclear. V lost 2 bases to trimming and J lost 12 bases, with 8 bases between them. Germline CDR1 is WSHSY and CDR2 is SAAADI. This CDR3 has 12 residues. CDR3 sequence: CASSEAAGPLHF. For the CDR3, the DNA is TGCGCCAGCAGTGAGGCAGCAGGACCCCTCCACTTT.

This rearrangement joins TRBV30 to TRBJ2-3; 9 nucleotides agree with TRBD1. The CDR3 runs 13 residues. Germline CDR1 GTSNPN, CDR2 SVGIG (reference sequence). J lost 3 bases, V lost 7 bases, and 5 bases had no gene match. The DNA of the CDR3 is TGTGCCTATAACAGGGGGCGGACAGATACGCAGTATTTT. Its protein is CAYNRGRTDTQYF.

The V gene is TRBV29-1, the J gene TRBJ1-1; 9 bases map to TRBD1. Looked up from germline, CDR1 is SQVTM and CDR2 is ANQGSEA. V gave up 5 bases and J gave up 4 bases; unmatched junction bases: 2. CDR3 length equals 12 residues. CDR3 in amino acids: CSVSGQGTEAFF. For the CDR3, the DNA is TGCAGCGTTTCGGGACAGGGCACTGAAGCTTTCTTT.

The chain is built from TRBV2 and TRBJ1-1; maybe TRBD1 (6 bases). CDR3 size: 15 residues. V was cut by 4 bases and J by 1 base, with 13 bases left in between. The germline V gene has CDR1 SNHLY and CDR2 FYNNEI. The CDR3 sequence is CASSVQGPGNTEAFF. CDR3 nucleotides: TGTGCCAGCAGTGTCCAGGGGCCGGGGAACACTGAAGCTTTCTTT.

The chain carries TRBV6-5 and TRBJ2-7; 7 bases agree with TRBD1. CDR1 is MNHEY and CDR2 is SVGAGI in the germline V gene. The J segment lost 7 bases and the V segment lost 0 bases, leaving 9 bases of the junction unmatched. The CDR3 consists of 15 residues. CDR3 nucleotides: TGTGCCAGCAGTTACTCGTTAGGGGGCGAGAGGGAGCAGTACTTC. Its protein is CASSYSLGGEREQYF.

The rearrangement joins TRBV7-3 to TRBJ2-3; tentatively, D is TRBD2 (6 bases). V shed 6 bases and J shed 7 bases, with 20 bases lying between them. The CDR3 spans 15 residues. CDR1 and CDR2 from the germline V gene are SGHTA and FQGTGA. CDR3 sequence reads: CASRRNGAGTYTQYF. Here the CDR3 DNA reads TGTGCCAGCAGGAGAAACGGGGCTGGGACTTATACGCAGTATTTT.

This chain links TRBV6-1 with TRBJ1-5; maybe TRBD1 (6 bases). Germline V gene data show CDR1 as MNHNS and CDR2 as SASEGT. The CDR3 sequence is 15 residues long. The ends were cut back, 5 bases at V and 11 bases at J, with 22 bases in the middle. CDR3 bases: TGTGCCAGCAGTCTCGAGGACAGCGCTGGTGGGGCCCAGCATTTT. Protein: CASSLEDSAGGAQHF.